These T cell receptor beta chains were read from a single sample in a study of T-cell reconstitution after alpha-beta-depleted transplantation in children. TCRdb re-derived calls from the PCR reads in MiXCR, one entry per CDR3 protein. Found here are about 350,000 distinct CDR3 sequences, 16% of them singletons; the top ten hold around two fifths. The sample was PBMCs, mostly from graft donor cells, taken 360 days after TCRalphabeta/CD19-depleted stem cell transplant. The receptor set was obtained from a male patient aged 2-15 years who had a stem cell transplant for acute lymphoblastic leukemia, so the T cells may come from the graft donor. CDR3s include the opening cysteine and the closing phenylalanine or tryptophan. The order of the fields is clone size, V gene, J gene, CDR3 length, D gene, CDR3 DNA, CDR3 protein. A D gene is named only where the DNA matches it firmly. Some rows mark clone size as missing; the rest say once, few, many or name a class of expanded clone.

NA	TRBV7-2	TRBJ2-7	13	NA	TGTGCCAGCAGCGAGGGGAGCTCCTACGAGCAGTACTTC	CASSEGSSYEQYF
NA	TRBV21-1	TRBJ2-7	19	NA	TGTGCCAGCAGCAAAGCGGCGGGAAATAGGGGGACAGGGAACTACGAGCAGTACTTC	CASSKAAGNRGTGNYEQYF
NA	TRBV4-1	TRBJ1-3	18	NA	TGCGCCAGCAGCCAAGAAGGGGGGCCAGCCTTCTCTGGAAACACCATATATTTT	CASSQEGGPAFSGNTIYF
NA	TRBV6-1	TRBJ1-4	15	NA	TGTGCCAGCAGTGAACGCCAGGGGTTAAATGAAAAACTGTTTTTT	CASSERQGLNEKLFF
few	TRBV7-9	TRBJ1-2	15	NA	TGTGCCAGCAGCTCGCCAATGCTAAGTGGCTATGGCTACACCTTC	CASSSPMLSGYGYTF
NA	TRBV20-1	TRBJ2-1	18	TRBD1	TGCAGTGCTAGAGACCCTCGGACAGGGGGGGTCTCCTACAATGAGCAGTTCTTC	CSARDPRTGGVSYNEQFF
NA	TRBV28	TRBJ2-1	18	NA	TGTGCCAGCAGTTTATTGTTTTCGGGGGGCGCGCTTTACAATGAGCAGTTCTTC	CASSLLFSGGALYNEQFF
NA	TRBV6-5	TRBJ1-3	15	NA	TGTGCCAGCAGTTACGATAGGAGCTCTGGAAACACCATATATTTT	CASSYDRSSGNTIYF
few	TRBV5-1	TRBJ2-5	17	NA	TGCGCCAGCAGCTTGGTTTTAGGCCGGGACATAAAAGAGACCCAGTACTTC	CASSLVLGRDIKETQYF
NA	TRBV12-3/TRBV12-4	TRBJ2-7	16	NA	TGTGCCAGCAGTTTAGGGAGGAGGCTGTCAACCTACGAGCAGTACTTC	CASSLGRRLSTYEQYF
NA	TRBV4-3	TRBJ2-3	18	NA	TGCGCCAGCAGCCCAGGCTGGGGGGTGGGATTCAGCACAGATACGCAGTATTTT	CASSPGWGVGFSTDTQYF
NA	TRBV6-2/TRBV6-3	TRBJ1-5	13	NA	TGTGCCAGCAGTTACGCCGCAGGGCAGCCCCAGCATTTT	CASSYAAGQPQHF
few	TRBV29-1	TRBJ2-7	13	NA	TGCAGCGCTACCAGCCGTGTTAGGGACGAGCAGTACTTC	CSATSRVRDEQYF
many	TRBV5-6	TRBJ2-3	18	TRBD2	TGTGCCAGCAGCTTAATAGGACTAGCGGGAGGGGTAACAGATACGCAGTATTTT	CASSLIGLAGGVTDTQYF
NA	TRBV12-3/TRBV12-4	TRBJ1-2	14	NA	TGTGCCAGCAGTTTAGCGGTTGTCCCGCGCGGCTACACCTTC	CASSLAVVPRGYTF
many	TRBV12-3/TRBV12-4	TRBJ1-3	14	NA	TGTGCCAGCACCCCCCGGCGGGGGACAAACACCATATATTTT	CASTPRRGTNTIYF
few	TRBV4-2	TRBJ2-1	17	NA	TGTGCCAGCAGCCAAGTTCTACTAGCCGGCGACTACAATGAGCAGTTCTTC	CASSQVLLAGDYNEQFF
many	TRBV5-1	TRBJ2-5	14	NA	TGCGCCAGCAGCTTGGGAGAGTACCAAGAGACCCAGTACTTC	CASSLGEYQETQYF
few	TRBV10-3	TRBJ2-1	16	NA	TGTGCCATCGCCAGGGCGGGTCAGGGCTCCTACAATGAGCAGTTCTTC	CAIARAGQGSYNEQFF
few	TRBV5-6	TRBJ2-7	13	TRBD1	TGTGCCAGCAGCCTTGGACAGGGGGCTCCCCGGTACTTC	CASSLGQGAPRYF
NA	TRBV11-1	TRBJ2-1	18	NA	TGTGCCAGCAGCCTCTTTTCTCCCCGGGCCTGGACGCTACCTGAGCAGTTCTTC	CASSLFSPRAWTLPEQFF
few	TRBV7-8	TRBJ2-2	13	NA	TGTGCCACAAGGAGGCGGGGCACCGGGGAGCTGTTTTTT	CATRRRGTGELFF
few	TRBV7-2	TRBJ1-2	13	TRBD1	TGTGCCAGCAGCCCGGGACAGGTCAGGCGCTACACCTTC	CASSPGQVRRYTF